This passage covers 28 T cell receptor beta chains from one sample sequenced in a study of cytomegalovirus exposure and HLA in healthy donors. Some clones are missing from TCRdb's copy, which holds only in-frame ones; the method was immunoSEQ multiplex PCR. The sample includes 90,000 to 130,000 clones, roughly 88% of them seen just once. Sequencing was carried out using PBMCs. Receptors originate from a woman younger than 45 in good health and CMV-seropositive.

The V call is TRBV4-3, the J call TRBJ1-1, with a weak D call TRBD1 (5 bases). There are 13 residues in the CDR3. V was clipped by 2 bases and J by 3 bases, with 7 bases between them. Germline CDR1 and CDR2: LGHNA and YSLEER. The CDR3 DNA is TGCGCCAGCAGCCAACCAGGGTACACTGAAGCTTTCTTT. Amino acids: CASSQPGYTEAFF.

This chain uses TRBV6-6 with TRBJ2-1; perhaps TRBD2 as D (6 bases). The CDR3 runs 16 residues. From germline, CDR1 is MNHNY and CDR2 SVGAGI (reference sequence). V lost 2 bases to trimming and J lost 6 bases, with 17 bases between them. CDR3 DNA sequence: TGTGCCAGCAGTTACCCGCGACGTGCGGAGGGCAATGAGCAGTTCTTC. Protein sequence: CASSYPRRAEGNEQFF.

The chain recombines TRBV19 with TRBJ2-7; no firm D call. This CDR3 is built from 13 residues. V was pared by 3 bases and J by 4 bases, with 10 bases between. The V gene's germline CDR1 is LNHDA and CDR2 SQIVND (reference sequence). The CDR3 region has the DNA TGTGCCAGTAGTATCTACCGAGGATACGAGCAGTACTTC. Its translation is CASSIYRGYEQYF.

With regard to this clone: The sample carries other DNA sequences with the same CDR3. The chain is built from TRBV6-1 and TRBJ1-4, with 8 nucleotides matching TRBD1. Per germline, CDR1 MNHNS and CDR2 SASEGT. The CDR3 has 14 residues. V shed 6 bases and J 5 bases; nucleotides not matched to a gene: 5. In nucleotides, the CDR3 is TGTGCCAGCAGCGAGGACAGGGTGAATGAAAAACTGTTTTTT. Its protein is CASSEDRVNEKLFF.

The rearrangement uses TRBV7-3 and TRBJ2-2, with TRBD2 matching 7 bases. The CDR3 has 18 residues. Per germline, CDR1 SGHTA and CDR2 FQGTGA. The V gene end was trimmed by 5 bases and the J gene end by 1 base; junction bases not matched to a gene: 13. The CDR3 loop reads CASSQLPPAGMNTGELFF. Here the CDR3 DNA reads TGTGCCAGCAGCCAATTGCCCCCAGCGGGAATGAACACCGGGGAGCTGTTTTTT.

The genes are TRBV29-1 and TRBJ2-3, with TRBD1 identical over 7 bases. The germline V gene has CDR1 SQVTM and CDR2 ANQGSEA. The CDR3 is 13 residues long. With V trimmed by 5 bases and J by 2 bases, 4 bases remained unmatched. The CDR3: CSVSGTVTDTQYF. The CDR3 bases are TGCAGCGTTTCCGGGACAGTCACAGATACGCAGTATTTT.

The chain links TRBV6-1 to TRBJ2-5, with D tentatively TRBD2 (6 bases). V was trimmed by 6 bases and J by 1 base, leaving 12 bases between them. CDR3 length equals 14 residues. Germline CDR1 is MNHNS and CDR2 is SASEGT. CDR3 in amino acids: CASSFGGSQETQYF. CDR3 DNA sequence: TGTGCCAGCAGCTTCGGGGGTTCCCAAGAGACCCAGTACTTC.

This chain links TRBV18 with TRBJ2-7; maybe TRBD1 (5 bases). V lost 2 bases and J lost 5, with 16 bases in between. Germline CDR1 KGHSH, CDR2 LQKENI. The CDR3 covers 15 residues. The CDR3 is CASSPGAGILDEQYF. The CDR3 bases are TGTGCCAGCTCACCAGGCGCAGGGATTTTAGACGAGCAGTACTTC.

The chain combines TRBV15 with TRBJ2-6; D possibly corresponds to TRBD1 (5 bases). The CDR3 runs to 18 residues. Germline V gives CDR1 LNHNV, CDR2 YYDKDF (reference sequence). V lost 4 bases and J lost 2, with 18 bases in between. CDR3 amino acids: CATSTLIGVMAGANVLTF. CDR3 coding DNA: TGTGCCACCAGCACTCTGATAGGGGTAATGGCTGGGGCCAACGTCCTGACTTTC.

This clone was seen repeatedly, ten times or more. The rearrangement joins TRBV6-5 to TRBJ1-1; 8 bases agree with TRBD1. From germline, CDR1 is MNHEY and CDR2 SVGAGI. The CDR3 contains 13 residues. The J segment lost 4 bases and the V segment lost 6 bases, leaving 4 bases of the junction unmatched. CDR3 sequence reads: CASSVQGATEAFF. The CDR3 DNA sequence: TGTGCCAGCAGCGTCCAGGGGGCCACTGAAGCTTTCTTT.

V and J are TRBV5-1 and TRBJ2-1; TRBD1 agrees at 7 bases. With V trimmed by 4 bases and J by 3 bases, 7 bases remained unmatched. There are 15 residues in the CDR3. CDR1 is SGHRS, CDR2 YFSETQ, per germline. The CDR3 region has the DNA TGCGCCAGCAGCAACTACAGGGGAAGCTACAATGAGCAGTTCTTC. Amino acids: CASSNYRGSYNEQFF.

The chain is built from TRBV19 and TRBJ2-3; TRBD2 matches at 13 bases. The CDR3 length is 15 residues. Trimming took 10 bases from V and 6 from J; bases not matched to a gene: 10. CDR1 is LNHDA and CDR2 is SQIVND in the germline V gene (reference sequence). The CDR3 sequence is CATQWTSGGRDTQYF. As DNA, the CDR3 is TGTGCCACCCAATGGACTAGCGGGGGAAGGGATACGCAGTATTTT.

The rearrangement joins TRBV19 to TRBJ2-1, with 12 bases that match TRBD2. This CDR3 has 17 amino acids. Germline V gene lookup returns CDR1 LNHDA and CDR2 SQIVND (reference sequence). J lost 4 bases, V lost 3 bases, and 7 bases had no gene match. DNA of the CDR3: TGTGCCAGTAGTATCAAGACTAGCGGGGGACCTTACAATGAGCAGTTCTTC. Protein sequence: CASSIKTSGGPYNEQFF.

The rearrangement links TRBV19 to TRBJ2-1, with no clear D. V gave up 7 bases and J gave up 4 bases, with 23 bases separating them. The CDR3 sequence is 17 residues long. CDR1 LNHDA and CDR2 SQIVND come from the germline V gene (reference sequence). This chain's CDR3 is CASTPPGSLRRYNEQFF. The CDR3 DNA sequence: TGTGCCAGTACCCCCCCCGGATCCCTAAGGCGGTACAATGAGCAGTTCTTC. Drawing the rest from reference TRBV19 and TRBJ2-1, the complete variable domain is DGGITQSPKYLFRKEGQNVTLSCEQNLNHDAMYWYRQDPGQGLRLIYYSQIVNDFQKGDIAEGYSVSREKKESFPLTVTSAQKNPTAFYLCASTPPGSLRRYNEQFFGPGTRLTVL.

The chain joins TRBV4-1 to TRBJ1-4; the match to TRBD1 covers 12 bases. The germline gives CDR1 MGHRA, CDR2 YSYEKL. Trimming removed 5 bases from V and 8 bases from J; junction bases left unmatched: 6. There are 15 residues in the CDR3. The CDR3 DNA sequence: TGCGCCAGCAGCATAGGGACAGGGGGCGCGGAAAAACTGTTTTTT. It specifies CASSIGTGGAEKLFF.

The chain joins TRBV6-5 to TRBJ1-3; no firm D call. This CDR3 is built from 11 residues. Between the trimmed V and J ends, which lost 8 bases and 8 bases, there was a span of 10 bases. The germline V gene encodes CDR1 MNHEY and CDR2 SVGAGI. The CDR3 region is CASRSGDTIYF. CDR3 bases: TGTGCCAGCCGCTCGGGAGACACCATATATTTT.

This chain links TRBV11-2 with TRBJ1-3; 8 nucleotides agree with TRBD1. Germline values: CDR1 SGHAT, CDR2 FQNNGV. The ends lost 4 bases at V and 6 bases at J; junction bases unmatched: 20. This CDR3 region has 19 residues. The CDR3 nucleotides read TGTGCCAGCAGCTCAAAACACCAGTGGACAGGGCAAGTGGAAAACACCATATATTTT. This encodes CASSSKHQWTGQVENTIYF. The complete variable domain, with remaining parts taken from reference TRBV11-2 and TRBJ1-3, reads EAGVAQSPRYKIIEKRQSVAFWCNPISGHATLYWYQQILGQGPKLLIQFQNNGVVDDSQLPKDRFSAERLKGVDSTLKIQPAKLEDSAVYLCASSSKHQWTGQVENTIYFGEGSWLTVV.

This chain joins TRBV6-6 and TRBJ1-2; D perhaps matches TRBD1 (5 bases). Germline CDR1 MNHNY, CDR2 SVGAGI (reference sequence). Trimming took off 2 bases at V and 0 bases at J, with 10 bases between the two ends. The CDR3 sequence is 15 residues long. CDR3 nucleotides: TGTGCCAGCAGTTACCATCAGGGCTCTAACTATGGCTACACCTTC. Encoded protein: CASSYHQGSNYGYTF.

This CDR3 reads CASSLEGLAPETQYF. CDR3 coding DNA: TGTGCCAGCAGCTTGGAAGGACTAGCCCCGGAGACCCAGTACTTC. The J gene is TRBJ2-5, the V gene TRBV5-5; 8 nucleotides align to TRBD2. This CDR3 has 15 amino acids. Germline CDR1 is SGHKS and CDR2 is YYEKEE (reference sequence). Trimming took 0 bases from V and 5 from J; bases not matched to a gene: 6.

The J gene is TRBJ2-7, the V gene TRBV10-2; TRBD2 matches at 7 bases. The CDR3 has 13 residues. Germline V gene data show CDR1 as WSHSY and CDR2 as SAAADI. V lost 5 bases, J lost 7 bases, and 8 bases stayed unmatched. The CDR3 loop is CASSRGRADEQYF. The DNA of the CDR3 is TGCGCCAGCAGTCGGGGGAGGGCTGATGAGCAGTACTTC.

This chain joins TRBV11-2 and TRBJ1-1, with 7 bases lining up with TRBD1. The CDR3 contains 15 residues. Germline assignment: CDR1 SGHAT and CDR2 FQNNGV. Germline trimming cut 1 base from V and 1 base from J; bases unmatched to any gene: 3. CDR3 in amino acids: CASSLVRDRNTEAFF. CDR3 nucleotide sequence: TGTGCCAGCAGCTTAGTTCGGGACAGGAACACTGAAGCTTTCTTT.

In DNA form, the CDR3 reads TGTGCCAGCAGCGTAGCGAGTCAAGAGACCCAGTACTTC. It is translated as CASSVASQETQYF. This chain uses TRBV9 with TRBJ2-5; D gene uncertain. V was shortened by 0 bases and J by 2 bases, with 5 bases between the two germline ends. This CDR3 has 13 amino acids. From germline, CDR1 is SGDLS and CDR2 YYNGEE.

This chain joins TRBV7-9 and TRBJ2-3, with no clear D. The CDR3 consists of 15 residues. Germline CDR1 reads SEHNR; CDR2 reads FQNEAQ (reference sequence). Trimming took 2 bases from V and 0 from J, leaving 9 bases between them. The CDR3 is CASSLWLGSTDTQYF. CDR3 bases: TGTGCCAGCAGCTTATGGCTAGGTAGCACAGATACGCAGTATTTT.

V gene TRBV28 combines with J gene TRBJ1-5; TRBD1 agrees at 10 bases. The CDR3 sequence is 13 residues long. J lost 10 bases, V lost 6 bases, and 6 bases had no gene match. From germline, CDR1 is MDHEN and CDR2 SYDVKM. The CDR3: CASSSGTGDPQHF. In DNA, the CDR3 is TGTGCCAGCAGCTCCGGGACAGGGGATCCCCAGCATTTT.

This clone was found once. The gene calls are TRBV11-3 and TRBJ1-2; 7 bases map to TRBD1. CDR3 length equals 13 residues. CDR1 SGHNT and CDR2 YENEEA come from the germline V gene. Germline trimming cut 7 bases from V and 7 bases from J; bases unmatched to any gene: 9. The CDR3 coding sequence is TGTGCCAGCAATCCCACAGGGGTGGGTGGCTACACCTTC. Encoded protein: CASNPTGVGGYTF.

CDR3 coding DNA: TGTGCCAGTTACAACCGGGCCTACAATGAGCAGTTCTTC. This sequence encodes CASYNRAYNEQFF. V and J are TRBV19 and TRBJ2-1, with D unresolved. The CDR3 runs to 13 residues. Germline-derived CDR1 and CDR2 are LNHDA and SQIVND (reference sequence). Trimming removed 8 bases at V and 2 bases at J, with 10 bases between.

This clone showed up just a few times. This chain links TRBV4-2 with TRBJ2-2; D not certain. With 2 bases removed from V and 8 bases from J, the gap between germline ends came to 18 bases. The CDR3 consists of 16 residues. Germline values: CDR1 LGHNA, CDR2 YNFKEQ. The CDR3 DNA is TGTGCCAGCAGCCAAAACACCGGCCGGCTAGGTGGGGAGCTGTTTTTT. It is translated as CASSQNTGRLGGELFF.

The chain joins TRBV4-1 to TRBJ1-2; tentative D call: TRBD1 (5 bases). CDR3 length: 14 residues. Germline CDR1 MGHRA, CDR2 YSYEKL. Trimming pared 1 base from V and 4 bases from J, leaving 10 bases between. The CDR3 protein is CASSQVEGTYGYTF. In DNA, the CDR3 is TGCGCCAGCAGCCAAGTGGAGGGGACCTATGGCTACACCTTC.